These 24 T cell receptor beta chains came from one sample sequenced in a study of blood T cell repertoires in COVID-19. Profiled with immunoSEQ multiplex PCR; TCRdb holds only in-frame clones, not every one. The data hold about 210,000 clones, with around nine tenths observed a single time. Sequences were obtained from peripheral blood. These receptors came from a woman aged 35 to 49 with acute or convalescent COVID-19.

The V gene is TRBV19, the J gene TRBJ1-1, with 7 nucleotides matching TRBD1. This CDR3 contains 14 residues. Trimming took 6 bases from V and 4 from J; bases not matched to a gene: 8. Per germline, CDR1 LNHDA and CDR2 SQIVND (reference sequence). The CDR3 coding sequence is TGTGCCAGTAGCCGACAGGGACGGGGCACTGAAGCTTTCTTT. This encodes CASSRQGRGTEAFF.

As for this clone: Other DNA sequences from this sample encode an identical CDR3 as well. This chain links TRBV5-1 with TRBJ1-1, with 8 positions matching TRBD1. The junction had 3 bases not matched to a gene; V was cut back by 4 bases and J by 1 base. This CDR3 region has 14 residues. In germline, CDR1 is SGHRS, CDR2 YFSETQ. The CDR3 DNA reads TGCGCCAGCAGCCACGGGACAGGGAACACTGAAGCTTTCTTT. The encoded protein is CASSHGTGNTEAFF.

This chain links TRBV19 with TRBJ1-1, with unresolved D. The CDR3 is 16 amino acids. The V and J ends lost 1 base and 4 bases respectively, with 16 bases between them. Germline CDR1 reads LNHDA; CDR2 reads SQIVND (reference sequence). The CDR3 reads CASSIAVSGRGTEAFF. The CDR3 bases are TGTGCCAGTAGTATAGCGGTATCCGGGAGAGGCACTGAAGCTTTCTTT.

This chain connects TRBV7-8 to TRBJ2-2; tentative D call: TRBD1 (6 bases). Trimming pared 2 bases from V and 0 bases from J, leaving 10 bases between. CDR3 length equals 16 residues. From germline, CDR1 is SGHVS and CDR2 FQNEAQ. In DNA, the CDR3 is TGTGCCAGCAGCTTATATGGGACAACGAACACCGGGGAGCTGTTTTTT. It translates to CASSLYGTTNTGELFF.

The chain has TRBV19 and TRBJ1-1, with TRBD1 as a possible D gene (6 bases). CDR3 size: 13 residues. Trimming took off 5 bases at V and 8 bases at J, with 15 bases between the two ends. From germline, CDR1 is LNHDA and CDR2 SQIVND (reference sequence). The CDR3 coding sequence is TGTGCCAGTAGTTCCGATTGGGGGCGCGAAGCTTTCTTT. Translating gives CASSSDWGREAFF. The full variable domain, in which reference TRBV19 and TRBJ1-1 provide the parts outside the CDR3, is DGGITQSPKYLFRKEGQNVTLSCEQNLNHDAMYWYRQDPGQGLRLIYYSQIVNDFQKGDIAEGYSVSREKKESFPLTVTSAQKNPTAFYLCASSSDWGREAFFGQGTRLTVV.

V gene TRBV18 combines with J gene TRBJ2-5; 9 bases map to TRBD1. The ends lost 2 bases at V and 5 bases at J; junction bases unmatched: 0. The germline CDR1 and CDR2 sequences are KGHSH and LQKENI. CDR3 size: 13 residues. The CDR3 is CASSPGQGETQYF. DNA of the CDR3: TGTGCCAGCTCACCAGGACAGGGGGAGACCCAGTACTTC.

V usage is TRBV4-1 and J usage is TRBJ2-2; no firm D call. The CDR3 is made up of 14 amino acids. Germline V gives CDR1 MGHRA, CDR2 YSYEKL. Trimming took 6 bases from V and 0 from J, leaving 8 bases between them. The CDR3 nucleotides are TGCGCCAGCAGAGACACGTCGAACACCGGGGAGCTGTTTTTT. Its translation is CASRDTSNTGELFF.

V gene TRBV6-1 combines with J gene TRBJ1-6; D remains unclear. V lost 3 bases and J 5 bases, leaving 5 bases between the germline ends. The CDR3 is made up of 13 amino acids. The germline CDR1 and CDR2 sequences are MNHNS and SASEGT. CDR3 sequence reads: CASSDSDNSPLHF. In DNA, the CDR3 is TGTGCCAGCAGTGACAGTGATAATTCACCCCTCCACTTT.

CDR3 region: CASLPMGQGTFAGNTIYF. For the CDR3, the DNA is TGTGCCAGTCTACCAATGGGACAGGGGACCTTTGCTGGAAACACCATATATTTT. V and J are TRBV19 and TRBJ1-3; TRBD1 agrees at 10 bases. CDR1 is LNHDA and CDR2 is SQIVND in the germline V gene (reference sequence). This CDR3 is 18 amino acids long. The V segment lost 8 bases and the J segment 2 bases; nucleotides outside the gene matches: 15.

V gene TRBV2 combines with J gene TRBJ1-6, with 9 bases fitting TRBD1. This CDR3 is 15 amino acids long. Germline CDR1 and CDR2: SNHLY and FYNNEI. Germline trimming cut 5 bases from V and 4 bases from J; bases unmatched to any gene: 3. CDR3 DNA sequence: TGTGCCAGCAGTTTGGGACAGGGTTATAATTCACCCCTCCACTTT. Protein: CASSLGQGYNSPLHF. Together with reference TRBV2 and TRBJ1-6, the CDR3 gives the full variable domain: EPEVTQTPSHQVTQMGQEVILRCVPISNHLYFYWYRQILGQKVEFLVSFYNNEISEKSEIFDDQFSVERPDGSNFTLKIRSTKLEDSAMYFCASSLGQGYNSPLHFGNGTRLTVT.

CDR3 residues: CASSAYSRTPGANVLTF. CDR3 sequence (DNA): TGTGCCAGCAGCGCATACTCCCGGACACCTGGGGCCAACGTCCTGACTTTC. V gene TRBV9 combines with J gene TRBJ2-6; perhaps TRBD1 as D (5 bases). V was trimmed by 3 bases and J by 2 bases, leaving 15 bases between them. The CDR3 runs to 17 residues. Germline assignment: CDR1 SGDLS and CDR2 YYNGEE. Together with reference TRBV9 and TRBJ2-6, the CDR3 gives the full variable domain: DSGVTQTPKHLITATGQRVTLRCSPRSGDLSVYWYQQSLDQGLQFLIQYYNGEERAKGNILERFSAQQFPDLHSELNLSSLELGDSALYFCASSAYSRTPGANVLTFGAGSRLTVL.

This chain uses TRBV5-6 with TRBJ1-5; weak D call: TRBD1 (6 bases). The CDR3 contains 19 residues. CDR1 SGHDT and CDR2 YYEEEE come from the germline V gene. The V and J ends lost 4 bases and 1 base respectively, with 24 bases between them. For the CDR3, the DNA is TGTGCCAGCAGCAGGTACGGACAGCCACTGCCTTCAAGCAATCAGCCCCAGCATTTT. Translated: CASSRYGQPLPSSNQPQHF.

The chain joins TRBV7-2 to TRBJ2-5; the D gene is possibly TRBD2 (5 bases). V was clipped by 2 bases and J by 5 bases, with 12 bases between them. The V gene's germline CDR1 is SGHTA and CDR2 FQGNSA. The CDR3 has 14 amino acids. Written as DNA, the CDR3 is TGTGCCAGCAGCTTAAATGGCGGGTGGGAGACCCAGTACTTC. This gives the protein CASSLNGGWETQYF.

The chain uses TRBV4-2 and TRBJ1-1; D perhaps matches TRBD1 (5 bases). V lost 3 bases and J lost 2, with 10 bases in between. CDR3 length: 14 residues. CDR1 and CDR2 from the germline V gene are LGHNA and YNFKEQ. In nucleotides, the CDR3 is TGTGCCAGCAGCCAGGGGGGGGGAAACACTGAAGCTTTCTTT. This codes for CASSQGGGNTEAFF.

The rearrangement uses TRBV27 and TRBJ1-1; D unclear. V lost 2 bases and J lost 4, with 8 bases in between. Germline-derived CDR1 and CDR2 are MNHEY and SMNVEV (reference sequence). The CDR3 length is 13 residues. The CDR3 nucleotides are TGTGCCAGCAGTTTAGGGTACAGCACTGAAGCTTTCTTT. Translating gives CASSLGYSTEAFF.

As DNA, the CDR3 is TGCAGTGCTAGTGATCAGGGGAATTCACCCCTCCACTTT. It encodes CSASDQGNSPLHF. This chain joins TRBV20-1 and TRBJ1-6; weak D call: TRBD1 (6 bases). Germline values: CDR1 DFQATT, CDR2 SNEGSKA (reference sequence). The CDR3 is made up of 13 amino acids. The germline V and J ends were trimmed by 3 bases and 7 bases, with 10 bases remaining between them.

The chain employs TRBV12-3 or TRBV12-4 and TRBJ1-1, with a possible D match to TRBD1 (5 bases). Deletions cut 1 base from V and 4 bases from J, with 7 bases between. The CDR3 runs 13 residues. Here the CDR3 reads CASSLGRVTEAFF. CDR3 nucleotide sequence: TGTGCCAGCAGTTTAGGCAGGGTCACTGAAGCTTTCTTT.

The chain has TRBV10-3 and TRBJ1-5, with D unclear. V dropped 3 bases and J dropped 7 bases, with 10 bases sitting between them. CDR1 and CDR2 (germline): ENHRY, SYGVKD. The CDR3 totals 13 residues. CDR3 sequence (DNA): TGTGCCATCAGTGATGGGGAGGTCCAGCCCCAGCATTTT. Translated, it gives CAISDGEVQPQHF.

This chain links TRBV19 with TRBJ2-1, with TRBD2 identical over 8 bases. This CDR3 region has 15 residues. J lost 7 bases, V lost 5 bases, and 10 bases had no gene match. The V gene's germline CDR1 is LNHDA and CDR2 SQIVND (reference sequence). The CDR3 DNA is TGTGCCAGTAGTCCCCCGCTAGCGGGTCAAAATGAGCAGTTCTTC. This codes for CASSPPLAGQNEQFF.

V gene TRBV3-1 (or the pseudogene TRBV3-2) combines with J gene TRBJ2-3; D uncertain. The V gene lost 0 bases and the J gene lost 2 bases, with 6 bases spanning the gap. The CDR3 loop spans 14 amino acids. Per germline, CDR1 LGHDT and CDR2 YNNKEL (reference sequence). CDR3 protein: CASSQDPSTDTQYF. CDR3 sequence (DNA): TGTGCCAGCAGCCAAGATCCGTCCACAGATACGCAGTATTTT.

The rearrangement uses TRBV5-1 and TRBJ2-2; D uncertain. Germline V gene sequence: CDR1 SGHRS, CDR2 YFSETQ. There are 13 residues in the CDR3. The V end lost 0 bases, the J end lost 3 bases, and 3 bases lay between the germline ends. The CDR3 loop is CASSLADTGELFF. The CDR3 coding sequence is TGCGCCAGCAGCTTGGCCGACACCGGGGAGCTGTTTTTT.

The rearrangement links TRBV2 to TRBJ2-1, with 7 nucleotides matching TRBD2. This CDR3 spans 15 amino acids. Germline assignment: CDR1 SNHLY and CDR2 FYNNEI. V was clipped by 4 bases and J by 2 bases; unmatched bases: 5. For the CDR3, the DNA is TGTGCCAGCAGTGGGACTAGTCAGGCCTACAATGAGCAGTTCTTC. Translating it yields CASSGTSQAYNEQFF. The complete variable domain, with remaining parts taken from reference TRBV2 and TRBJ2-1, reads EPEVTQTPSHQVTQMGQEVILRCVPISNHLYFYWYRQILGQKVEFLVSFYNNEISEKSEIFDDQFSVERPDGSNFTLKIRSTKLEDSAMYFCASSGTSQAYNEQFFGPGTRLTVL.

The genes are TRBV27 and TRBJ2-3, with 8 bases aligning to TRBD2. The J segment lost 4 bases and the V segment lost 3 bases, leaving 6 bases of the junction unmatched. Germline-derived CDR1 and CDR2 are MNHEY and SMNVEV (reference sequence). CDR3 length equals 15 residues. CDR3 nucleotide sequence: TGTGCCAGCAGTTTTAATGCGGGGGGCGCAGATACGCAGTATTTT. Amino acids: CASSFNAGGADTQYF.

The rearrangement joins TRBV6-5 to TRBJ1-1, with D perhaps TRBD1 (6 bases). Germline lookup yields CDR1 MNHEY and CDR2 SVGAGI. V lost 8 bases, J lost 5 bases, and 15 bases lay in between. CDR3 length equals 13 residues. CDR3 bases: TGTGCCAGCCGACGACAGGCTGCGACTGAAGCTTTCTTT. It encodes CASRRQAATEAFF.